These 24 T cell receptor beta chains were sequenced from one sample in a study of OX40 agonist ivuxolimab in advanced cancers. Data came from immunoSEQ multiplex PCR; TCRdb stores just in-frame clones and leaves some out. The top ten hold roughly 0.55% of the sample, which has about 73,000 clones, about nine tenths seen once. Sequences were derived from CD4+ or CD8+ T cells sorted from blood, sampled in a trial of the OX40 agonist ivuxolimab. The origin of the receptors is an adult with an advanced solid tumor such as melanoma, head and neck, liver or kidney cancer.

The chain is built from TRBV10-3 and TRBJ1-5, with D possibly TRBD1 on 6 matching bases. CDR3 length: 14 residues. Germline loops: CDR1 ENHRY, CDR2 SYGVKD. V lost 10 bases to trimming and J lost 3 bases, with 16 bases between them. DNA of the CDR3: TGTGCCACCTTGGGGGACACCCCCAATCAGCCCCAGCATTTT. Translation: CATLGDTPNQPQHF.

The chain employs TRBV5-5 and TRBJ2-5; 7 nucleotides match TRBD2. V lost 1 base, J lost 5 bases, and 8 bases stayed unmatched. This CDR3 is 15 amino acids long. CDR1 SGHKS and CDR2 YYEKEE come from the germline V gene (reference sequence). The CDR3 DNA sequence: TGTGCCAGCAGCTTGCGAGCGGGGACTTCGGAGACCCAGTACTTC. Translated, it gives CASSLRAGTSETQYF.

This chain uses TRBV7-8 with TRBJ2-1, with D unclear. The CDR3 has 15 amino acids. Trimming shortened V by 5 bases and J by 3 bases, and 14 bases separated the two germline ends. The V gene's germline CDR1 is SGHVS and CDR2 FQNEAQ. CDR3 protein: CASSPTIGYYNEQFF. CDR3 DNA: TGTGCCAGCAGCCCGACGATTGGGTACTACAATGAGCAGTTCTTC.

The V gene is TRBV10-3, the J gene TRBJ2-7; a possible D gene is TRBD2 (6 bases). The germline V gene encodes CDR1 ENHRY and CDR2 SYGVKD. The CDR3 runs 13 residues. V was pared by 6 bases and J by 3 bases, with 12 bases between. CDR3 protein: CAIRLGLHYEQYF. The CDR3 coding sequence is TGTGCCATCAGGCTTGGACTACACTACGAGCAGTACTTC.

The V and J genes are TRBV19 and TRBJ1-1; D is uncertain. Trimming removed 5 bases at V and 5 bases at J, with 12 bases between. Germline V gene sequence: CDR1 LNHDA, CDR2 SQIVND (reference sequence). The CDR3 extends over 13 amino acids. The CDR3 DNA follows: TGTGCCAGTAGTGGCGGGGTTTCGACTGAAGCTTTCTTT. Translated, it gives CASSGGVSTEAFF.

This chain uses TRBV5-6 with TRBJ2-6; 7 nucleotides match TRBD2. The germline CDR1 and CDR2 sequences are SGHDT and YYEEEE. The CDR3 length is 15 residues. Trimming cost V 2 bases and J 2 bases; bases outside gene matches: 1. The CDR3 DNA sequence: TGTGCCAGCAGCTTACGGGGGGCTGGGGCCAACGTCCTGACTTTC. Its protein is CASSLRGAGANVLTF.

This clone has just one count. The J gene is TRBJ2-7, the V gene TRBV28, with 7 bases lining up with TRBD1. The junction had 10 bases not matched to a gene; V was cut back by 7 bases and J by 1 base. CDR1 is MDHEN and CDR2 is SYDVKM in the germline V gene. CDR3 length: 15 residues. The CDR3 nucleotides are TGTGCCAGCAAGGGGGCTGGGACGGGGTCCTACGAGCAGTACTTC. Its protein is CASKGAGTGSYEQYF.

The V gene is TRBV4-3, the J gene TRBJ2-3; D could derive from TRBD1 or TRBD2 (5 bases each). CDR3 length: 16 residues. The V and J ends lost 1 base and 5 bases respectively, with 16 bases between them. Per germline, CDR1 LGHNA and CDR2 YSLEER. The CDR3 DNA reads TGCGCCAGCAGCCAAGCGTGGGGGAAAGGAGGAGATACGCAGTATTTT. Translated, it gives CASSQAWGKGGDTQYF.

CDR3 sequence (DNA): TGCGCCAGCAGCACGCAGGGGGCTGGCACAGATACGCAGTATTTT. This sequence encodes CASSTQGAGTDTQYF. The chain couples TRBV5-1 to TRBJ2-3; TRBD1 matches 8 bases. Germline assignment: CDR1 SGHRS and CDR2 YFSETQ. This CDR3 region has 15 residues. V was pared by 4 bases and J by 1 base, with 5 bases of the junction left unmatched.

V usage is TRBV29-1 and J usage is TRBJ1-1; D gene unclear. There are 11 residues in the CDR3. V lost 5 bases to trimming and J lost 1 base, with 5 bases between them. From germline, CDR1 is SQVTM and CDR2 ANQGSEA. This CDR3 reads CSVKANTEAFF. The DNA of the CDR3 is TGCAGCGTTAAGGCGAACACTGAAGCTTTCTTT.

The chain employs TRBV19 and TRBJ2-5, with 9 bases identical to TRBD1. After removal of 7 bases from V and 6 bases from J, the junction contained 12 bases not matched to a gene. This CDR3 has 15 amino acids. Germline V CDR1 and CDR2: LNHDA, SQIVND (reference sequence). The CDR3, as DNA: TGTGCCAGTACCAGGGGGACAGGGTCGGGACAGACCCAGTACTTC. Translating it yields CASTRGTGSGQTQYF.

The V gene is TRBV7-2, the J gene TRBJ2-5; D is perhaps TRBD1 or TRBD2 (7 bases each). CDR1 SGHTA and CDR2 FQGNSA come from the germline V gene. Trimming left V 5 bases short and J 5 bases short, with 30 bases between. There are 19 residues in the CDR3. The CDR3 DNA reads TGTGCCAGCAGCCCGGTCTCAGGGGGAGGGCCCTTTCAAGCTGAGACCCAGTACTTC. This encodes CASSPVSGGGPFQAETQYF. Looking up the rest from reference TRBV7-2 and TRBJ2-5 gives the full variable domain: GAGVSQSPSNKVTEKGKDVELRCDPISGHTALYWYRQSLGQGLEFLIYFQGNSAPDKSGLPSDRFSAERTGGSVSTLTIQRTQQEDSAVYLCASSPVSGGGPFQAETQYFGPGTRLLVL.

The chain carries TRBV28 and TRBJ2-5; D possibly corresponds to TRBD1 (5 bases). The CDR3 runs to 16 residues. With 4 bases removed from V and 1 base from J, the gap between germline ends came to 16 bases. CDR1 and CDR2 (germline): MDHEN, SYDVKM. CDR3 in DNA: TGTGCCAGCAGTTCCCACCCCAGGGTTACCCAAGAGACCCAGTACTTC. This translates into CASSSHPRVTQETQYF.

The chain combines TRBV7-9 with TRBJ1-3; D may be TRBD1 (5 bases). The germline V and J ends were trimmed by 6 bases and 3 bases, with 21 bases remaining between them. Germline CDR1 SEHNR, CDR2 FQNEAQ (reference sequence). This CDR3 has 17 residues. The CDR3 loop reads CASSAGLGTAGGNTIYF. In DNA form, the CDR3 reads TGTGCCAGCAGTGCTGGGTTGGGGACTGCCGGTGGAAACACCATATATTTT.

This clone appeared a few times. V gene TRBV30 combines with J gene TRBJ2-7, with TRBD1 matching 7 bases. V gave up 0 bases and J gave up 6 bases; unmatched junction bases: 8. The CDR3 has 14 residues. Germline V CDR1 and CDR2: GTSNPN, SVGIG (reference sequence). For the CDR3, the DNA is TGTGCCTGGAGTGTACTCACAGGGGTTGGCGAGCAGTACTTC. Its protein is CAWSVLTGVGEQYF.

This sequence joins TRBV6-1 and TRBJ2-1, with a possible D match to TRBD2 (6 bases). This CDR3 has 15 residues. CDR1 and CDR2 from the germline V gene are MNHNS and SASEGT. The V and J ends lost 0 bases and 0 bases respectively, with 6 bases between them. The CDR3: CASSEASGSYNEQFF. Here the CDR3 DNA reads TGTGCCAGCAGTGAAGCTAGCGGCTCCTACAATGAGCAGTTCTTC.

The chain employs TRBV7-2 and TRBJ2-1; D ambiguous. The CDR3 covers 14 residues. Germline V gene data show CDR1 as SGHTA and CDR2 as FQGNSA. With 5 bases removed from V and 0 bases from J, the gap between germline ends came to 8 bases. CDR3 sequence: CASSRVRSYNEQFF. CDR3 nucleotides: TGTGCCAGCAGCAGGGTTCGCTCCTACAATGAGCAGTTCTTC.

J is TRBJ1-1 and V is TRBV5-4; TRBD1 agrees at 7 bases. This CDR3 spans 13 amino acids. Trimming removed 10 bases from V and 0 bases from J; junction bases left unmatched: 6. CDR1 is SGHNT, CDR2 YYREEE, per germline (reference sequence). CDR3 DNA: TGTGCCGGGGGGACAGCGCTGAACACTGAAGCTTTCTTT. Its translation: CAGGTALNTEAFF.

This clone has a single count. This chain joins TRBV6-1 and TRBJ2-2, with a possible D match to TRBD2 (5 bases). This CDR3 has 11 amino acids. V gave up 8 bases and J gave up 6 bases, with 7 bases separating them. Germline V gene data show CDR1 as MNHNS and CDR2 as SASEGT. This CDR3 reads CASGGAGELFF. The CDR3 DNA sequence: TGTGCCAGCGGAGGTGCCGGGGAGCTGTTTTTT.

The chain recombines TRBV7-2 with TRBJ2-7; 8 nucleotides agree with TRBD2. The CDR3 covers 16 residues. Germline CDR1 SGHTA, CDR2 FQGNSA. V dropped 3 bases and J dropped 4; count of bases not matched to a gene: 11. CDR3 amino acids: CASSFRGAGVGYEQYF. The CDR3 DNA reads TGTGCCAGCAGCTTTCGCGGAGCGGGAGTTGGGTACGAGCAGTACTTC.

The chain is built from TRBV29-1 and TRBJ2-1; TRBD1 agrees at 9 bases. Germline values: CDR1 SQVTM, CDR2 ANQGSEA. Unmatched junction bases numbered 8, after V lost 6 bases and J lost 5 bases. This CDR3 has 14 amino acids. The CDR3 reads CSVARTGADNEQFF. The CDR3 DNA sequence: TGCAGCGTCGCCCGGACAGGGGCGGACAATGAGCAGTTCTTC.

V usage is TRBV10-2 and J usage is TRBJ2-5; no definite D call. The J call may be mistaken, given a closer DNA end match to TRBJ2-7. Germline CDR1 reads WSHSY; CDR2 reads SAAADI. The CDR3 totals 13 residues. The CDR3 nucleotides read TGCGCCAGCAGTGAGTCGCCGTACTACGAGCAGTACTTC. Amino acids: CASSESPYYEQYF.

This clone was observed a few times. J is TRBJ1-5 and V is TRBV5-1; D gene ambiguous. The CDR3 covers 15 residues. V dropped 0 bases and J dropped 4 bases, with 11 bases sitting between them. Germline values: CDR1 SGHRS, CDR2 YFSETQ. The CDR3 loop is CASSLDTSRNQPQHF. The CDR3 DNA reads TGCGCCAGCAGCTTGGATACCAGCCGAAATCAGCCCCAGCATTTT.

In this sample, this clone turned up once. The chain employs TRBV19 and TRBJ2-1; D unresolved. Trimming removed 4 bases at V and 7 bases at J, with 14 bases between. Germline V gene sequence: CDR1 LNHDA, CDR2 SQIVND (reference sequence). The CDR3 has 14 amino acids. CDR3 region: CASSNYTVGNEQFF. The CDR3 bases are TGTGCCAGTAGTAACTACACTGTAGGGAATGAGCAGTTCTTC.